These 7 T cell receptor beta chains share one sample of origin, sequenced in a study of shared clonotypes between healthy human individuals. Sequenced by immunoSEQ multiplex PCR; TCRdb stores in-frame clones only, minus some. Here the sample spans approximately 530,000 clones, around 96% being singletons. Sequenced sample: naive CD4+ T cells sorted from blood. As to subset: CD45RA+ positively selected. The source of these receptors is a woman aged 25-40 years in good health.

The CDR3 DNA follows: TGTGCCAGCAGCCTACGGACGGGAAATAATGAAAAACTGTTTTTT. It encodes CASSLRTGNNEKLFF. The chain recombines TRBV11-2 with TRBJ1-4, with D hard to call. Trimming shortened V by 5 bases and J by 4 bases, and 14 bases separated the two germline ends. Germline lookup yields CDR1 SGHAT and CDR2 FQNNGV. The CDR3 totals 15 residues. Full variable domain (missing parts from reference TRBV11-2 and TRBJ1-4): EAGVAQSPRYKIIEKRQSVAFWCNPISGHATLYWYQQILGQGPKLLIQFQNNGVVDDSQLPKDRFSAERLKGVDSTLKIQPAKLEDSAVYLCASSLRTGNNEKLFFGSGTQLSVL.

The chain couples TRBV5-4 to TRBJ1-2, with 8 bases that match TRBD1. Trimming took 4 bases from V and 4 from J; bases not matched to a gene: 3. Germline values: CDR1 SGHNT, CDR2 YYREEE (reference sequence). The CDR3 runs 13 residues. In DNA, the CDR3 is TGTGCCAGCAGCACCGGACAGGGCTATGGCTACACCTTC. Its translation: CASSTGQGYGYTF.

The J gene is TRBJ2-1, the V gene TRBV28; TRBD2 agrees at 12 bases. V lost 5 bases to trimming and J lost 9 bases; unmatched junction nucleotides: 17. There are 18 residues in the CDR3. Germline values: CDR1 MDHEN, CDR2 SYDVKM. The CDR3 sequence: CASSPLTATSGSRGEQFF. CDR3 in DNA: TGTGCCAGCAGTCCCTTGACCGCGACTAGCGGGAGTAGGGGTGAGCAGTTCTTC.

The gene calls are TRBV30 and TRBJ2-7; 8 bases are shared with TRBD1. In germline, CDR1 is GTSNPN, CDR2 SVGIG (reference sequence). V shed 3 bases, J shed 3 bases, and the junction held 16 bases outside the gene matches. The CDR3 is 17 residues long. The CDR3 DNA follows: TGTGCCTGGAGGGACACCCCCGGACAGGGTGGTCTCTACGAGCAGTACTTC. This codes for CAWRDTPGQGGLYEQYF.

The chain links TRBV2 to TRBJ2-3; 7 positions agree with TRBD2. CDR1 is SNHLY, CDR2 FYNNEI, per germline. J lost 6 bases, V lost 5 bases, and 8 bases had no gene match. The CDR3 contains 14 residues. DNA of the CDR3: TGTGCCAGCAGTTTACAACTGACTAGCGATACGCAGTATTTT. Translation gives CASSLQLTSDTQYF.

The chain combines TRBV27 with TRBJ1-5; D might be TRBD1 (5 bases). CDR3 length equals 15 residues. CDR1 is MNHEY, CDR2 SMNVEV, per germline (reference sequence). The V end was cut by 0 bases, the J end by 2 bases, with 8 bases between. CDR3 coding DNA: TGTGCCAGCAGTTTATCGTGGGGGGGCAATCAGCCCCAGCATTTT. As protein: CASSLSWGGNQPQHF.

This chain uses TRBV28 with TRBJ2-5; no firm D call. The J call may be faulty, since TRBJ2-7 better matches the DNA end. The germline V gene has CDR1 MDHEN and CDR2 SYDVKM. The CDR3 spans 11 residues. CDR3 loop: CASTGVNEQYF. CDR3 DNA sequence: TGTGCCAGCACAGGTGTTAACGAGCAGTACTTC.